The clone carrying this T cell receptor (beta chain) was seen many times. The sequenced fragment ends 3 residues before the CDR3 boundary, so the rest is inferred from the germline J gene. Clones were sequenced by immunoSEQ multiplex PCR, and TCRdb holds only the in-frame ones, with some missing. This sample carries 35,000 to 50,000 clones and no singletons, and roughly 1.4% goes to the top ten. CDR3 length: 15 amino acids. The germline CDR1 and CDR2 sequences are DFQATT and SNEGSKA (reference sequence). The ends lost 2 bases at V and 5 bases at J; junction bases unmatched: 5. The data were taken from a study of T cell clonality in common variable immunodeficiency.

This chain connects TRBV20-1 to TRBJ2-3; 12 bases are a match to TRBD2. The TCR was taken from a person between 18 and 75 years old in good health. Sequences were obtained from peripheral blood mononuclear cells. The CDR3 DNA, read in part, is TGCAGTGCTAGATGGGCTAGCGGGAGGGAAGATACG. This translates into CSARWASGREDT. The whole CDR3 sequence is CSARWASGREDTQYF.